The 18 T cell receptor beta chains in this list originate from one sample, sequenced in a study of T cell clonality in common variable immunodeficiency. Study results and caveats: Fewer deletions and N-nucleotide insertions were reportedly seen in common variable immunodeficiency TCR beta sequences.

Profiled with immunoSEQ multiplex PCR; TCRdb holds only in-frame clones, not every one. The sample has about 33,000 clones, none seen only once. These receptors have no identified antigens. The sample comprised peripheral blood mononuclear cells. All receptors derive from a human donor with common variable immunodeficiency.

The sample holds a few counts of this clone. The missing CDR3 end, 3 residues past where the read stops, is filled in from the germline J gene. The rearrangement links TRBV7-9 to TRBJ1-1, with 8 bases identical to TRBD1. CDR1 is SEHNR, CDR2 FQNEAQ, per germline (reference sequence). The CDR3 covers 13 residues. The trim removed 6 bases at V and 7 bases at J, leaving 7 bases unmatched. Incomplete CDR3 DNA: TGTGCCAGCAGTCCTACAGGGGGGGATGAA. Its protein product is CASSPTGGDE. The whole CDR3 region reads CASSPTGGDEAFF. Full variable domain (rest looked up from reference TRBV7-9 and TRBJ1-1): DTGVSQNPRHKITKRGQNVTFRCDPISEHNRLYWYRQTLGQGPEFLTYFQNEAQLEKSRLLSDRFSAERPKGSFSTLEIQRTEQGDSAMYLCASSPTGGDEAFFGQGTRLTVV.

This clone was observed a handful of times. The read ends 3 residues shy of where the CDR3 ends; the end is completed using the germline J gene. The V and J genes are TRBV5-1 and TRBJ2-3, with 7 positions matching TRBD2. The germline gives CDR1 SGHRS, CDR2 YFSETQ. With 3 bases clipped from V and 6 bases from J, the junction kept 7 bases outside the gene matches. This CDR3 has 14 amino acids. CDR3 DNA, as far as it was read: TGCGCCAGCAGCTCGGGGGGTCAGGAGGATACG. Amino acids: CASSSGGQEDT. The whole CDR3 reads CASSSGGQEDTQYF.

CDR3: CASKGGADPNTGELFF. CDR3 DNA, as far as it was read: TGTGCCAGCAAGGGCGGGGCGGACCCGAACACCGGGGAG. The gene calls are TRBV2 and TRBJ2-2; the D gene is possibly TRBD2 (6 bases). The read terminates 3 residues before the CDR3 end, so the remaining end is supplied by the germline J gene. The V end lost 7 bases, the J end lost 0 bases, and 15 bases lay between the germline ends. Germline V gives CDR1 SNHLY, CDR2 FYNNEI. The length of the CDR3 is 16 residues.

In regard to this clone: The read terminates 3 residues ahead of where the CDR3 ends, so the germline J gene completes it. This chain uses TRBV30 with TRBJ1-2, with 8 bases that match TRBD1. Germline trimming cut 5 bases from V and 2 bases from J; bases unmatched to any gene: 1. This CDR3 has 12 amino acids. CDR1 is GTSNPN and CDR2 is SVGIG in the germline V gene (reference sequence). The part of the CDR3 DNA that was read is TGTGCCTGGGGGACAGGAAACTATGGC. This translates into CAWGTGNYG. The full CDR3 reads CAWGTGNYGYTF.

The table lists this clone with many counts. The DNA ends 3 residues before the CDR3 does, and the rest of the CDR3 is filled in from the germline J gene. The V and J genes are TRBV20-1 and TRBJ1-1; 7 bases map to TRBD1. J gave up 4 bases and V 7 bases, and 6 bases lay outside the gene matches. The CDR3 has 12 amino acids. Germline values: CDR1 DFQATT, CDR2 SNEGSKA (reference sequence). The CDR3 loop is CSGDRASTEAFF. The DNA read from the CDR3 is TGCAGTGGCGACAGGGCCTCCACTGAA.

This clone was counted only a few times. Read coverage stops 3 residues before the CDR3 terminus; the germline J gene supplies the remainder. The chain is built from TRBV19 and TRBJ1-2; TRBD1 is a possible D gene (6 bases). Germline CDR1 LNHDA, CDR2 SQIVND (reference sequence). Trimming removed 7 bases at V and 5 bases at J, with 14 bases between. The CDR3 covers 13 residues. CDR3 loop: CASTRRQEYGYTF. Partial CDR3 DNA: TGTGCCAGTACAAGGAGACAGGAGTATGGC.

This clone was detected ten times or more. The read ends 3 residues early relative to the CDR3; the germline J gene fills the gap. The J gene is TRBJ1-4, the V gene TRBV6-2 or TRBV6-3, with TRBD1 matching over 9 bases. The CDR3 totals 16 residues. Trimming cost V 5 bases and J 3 bases; bases outside gene matches: 7. The germline V gene has CDR1 MNHEY and CDR2 SVGEGT. The CDR3 region is CASSPGTGRPNEKLFF. The covered CDR3 bases are TGTGCCAGCAGTCCCGGGACAGGGCGGCCTAATGAAAAA.

This clone appeared a few times. Read sequence stops 3 residues before the CDR3 end, and the germline J gene provides the missing end. This chain joins TRBV7-9 and TRBJ1-2; D not resolved. Trimming shortened V by 2 bases and J by 7 bases, and 2 bases separated the two germline ends. Germline values: CDR1 SEHNR, CDR2 FQNEAQ (reference sequence). This CDR3 has 10 amino acids. The CDR3 loop reads CASSLLGYTF. The CDR3 DNA, read in part, is TGTGCCAGCAGCTTACTTGGC.

Turning to this clone: The read terminates 3 residues ahead of where the CDR3 ends, so the germline J gene completes it. The gene calls are TRBV19 and TRBJ2-7; 13 nucleotides line up with TRBD2. Germline assignment: CDR1 LNHDA and CDR2 SQIVND (reference sequence). The ends lost 7 bases at V and 3 bases at J; junction bases unmatched: 3. The CDR3 totals 14 residues. The covered CDR3 bases are TGTGCCAGTAAAGGACTAGCGGGGGACTACGAG. Translated, it gives CASKGLAGDYE. The whole CDR3 protein reads CASKGLAGDYEQYF.

This clone was counted many times. The read ends 3 residues before the CDR3 terminus; that terminus is restored from the germline J gene. The chain carries TRBV7-3 and TRBJ2-1, with D possibly matching TRBD2 (7 bases). Germline V lookup: CDR1 SGHTA, CDR2 FQGTGA. Trimming shortened V by 6 bases and J by 7 bases, and 28 bases separated the two germline ends. The CDR3 runs to 18 residues. The CDR3 sequence is CASSPRGLAGARENEQFF. The CDR3 bases that were read are TGTGCCAGCAGTCCTAGAGGGTTGGCGGGGGCAAGGGAGAATGAG.

Points on this clone: The read finishes 3 residues shy of the CDR3 end, and the germline J gene is used to complete it. V and J are TRBV2 and TRBJ2-4, with TRBD1 matching over 7 bases. In germline, CDR1 is SNHLY, CDR2 FYNNEI. Trimming at V came to 6 bases and at J to 6 bases, leaving 8 bases not matched to a gene. The CDR3 contains 14 residues. The CDR3 region is CASSPQGPGNIQYF. The sequenced part of the CDR3 DNA is TGTGCCAGCAGCCCACAGGGGCCAGGAAACATT.

This clone was counted ten times or more. The read terminates 3 residues ahead of where the CDR3 ends, so the germline J gene completes it. This rearrangement joins TRBV10-3 to TRBJ1-2; TRBD1 agrees at 8 bases. V dropped 10 bases and J dropped 5; count of bases not matched to a gene: 6. The germline V gene encodes CDR1 ENHRY and CDR2 SYGVKD. This CDR3 contains 12 residues. The CDR3 bases that were read are TGTGCCAGCGCACAGGGGGGTTATGGC. It codes for CASAQGGYG. In full, the CDR3 reads CASAQGGYGYTF.

This clone has ten or more counts. The read falls 3 residues short of the CDR3 end, and the missing part is taken from the germline J gene. The rearrangement joins TRBV6-2 or TRBV6-3 to TRBJ2-3; TRBD2 agrees at 8 bases. CDR1 MNHEY and CDR2 SVGEGT come from the germline V gene. Trimming removed 7 bases from V and 1 base from J; junction bases left unmatched: 13. The CDR3 loop spans 17 amino acids. The CDR3 spells CASNNGGGLSGTDTQYF. CDR3 DNA, as far as it was read: TGTGCCAGCAACAACGGGGGGGGCCTTTCTGGCACAGATACG.

CDR3 sequence: CASSSSLLAGGGTQYF. The sequenced CDR3 bases are TGTGCCAGTAGTTCCTCCCTACTAGCGGGGGGGGGTACG. The rearrangement joins TRBV19 to TRBJ2-3, with 13 bases that match TRBD2. The CDR3 extends 3 residues past the end of the read, so its final part is completed from the germline J gene. This CDR3 comprises 16 residues. In germline, CDR1 is LNHDA, CDR2 SQIVND (reference sequence). V was pared by 5 bases and J by 8 bases, with 10 bases of the junction left unmatched.

This clone appeared a few times. CDR3 DNA (partial): TGTGCCAGCAGTTATGCCAGCTACGAG. Its translation is CASSYASYE. The whole CDR3 region reads CASSYASYEQYF. The V gene is TRBV6-2 or TRBV6-3, the J gene TRBJ2-7, with D hard to call. Coverage ceases 3 residues before the CDR3 finishes, and the germline J gene fills in the end. CDR1 is MNHEY and CDR2 is SVGEGT in the germline V gene. V was cut by 3 bases and J by 3 bases, with 6 bases left in between. This CDR3 region has 12 residues.

This clone was seen repeatedly, ten times or more. Sequencing ends 3 residues short of the CDR3 end; the germline J gene provides the rest. This chain connects TRBV2 to TRBJ1-1; D may be TRBD1 (5 bases). From germline, CDR1 is SNHLY and CDR2 FYNNEI. The CDR3 loop spans 10 amino acids. The CDR3 DNA, read in part, is TGTGCCAGCACCAAGGGGTCT. Translation: CASTKGS. The full CDR3 protein is CASTKGSAFF.

This clone was observed many times. Coverage ceases 3 residues before the CDR3 finishes, and the germline J gene fills in the end. V gene TRBV19 combines with J gene TRBJ2-6; 8 nucleotides match TRBD1. V dropped 3 bases and J dropped 0; count of bases not matched to a gene: 4. This CDR3 has 17 amino acids. Per the germline V gene, CDR1 is LNHDA and CDR2 is SQIVND (reference sequence). The CDR3 region is CASSMPGGSSGANVLTF. The CDR3 bases that were read are TGTGCCAGTAGTATGCCAGGGGGCTCCTCTGGGGCCAACGTC. Based on the CDR3 plus reference TRBV19 and TRBJ2-6, the full variable domain is DGGITQSPKYLFRKEGQNVTLSCEQNLNHDAMYWYRQDPGQGLRLIYYSQIVNDFQKGDIAEGYSVSREKKESFPLTVTSAQKNPTAFYLCASSMPGGSSGANVLTFGAGSRLTVL.

This clone was recorded at least ten times. Coverage ceases 3 residues before the CDR3 finishes, and the germline J gene fills in the end. This rearrangement joins TRBV7-2 to TRBJ1-1; TRBD1 matches 8 bases. Germline V CDR1 and CDR2: SGHTA, FQGNSA. The V and J ends lost 5 bases and 5 bases, in that order; junction bases with no gene match: 10. The CDR3 extends over 15 amino acids. Here the CDR3 reads CASSTRTGWGTEAFF. The sequenced part of the CDR3 DNA is TGTGCCAGCAGCACCCGGACAGGGTGGGGTACTGAA.